This T cell receptor (beta chain) was observed in a study of blood T cells in healthy people across ages. Next came a second PCR, run for about 6 to 11 cycles, which used a sample-barcoded 5' primer along with a J-beta primer mix. One entry per CDR3 protein, called by TCRdb with MiXCR from the 5' RACE reads. Counted here are about 800,000 distinct CDR3 sequences, 25% occurring once; the ten biggest clones make up under 4.5%. V was shortened by 1 base and J by 1 base, with 7 bases between the two germline ends. This CDR3 comprises 14 residues. These records were also assigned to another study, of T cells of mothers and their children.

The clonotype originates from a boy under 18 in good health. This sequence joins TRBV12-3 or TRBV12-4 and TRBJ1-1, with D maybe TRBD1 (5 bases). Material for sequencing was blood. In DNA, the CDR3 is TGTGCCAGCAGTTTAGTGGGACCGAACACTGAAGCTTTCTTT. It is translated as CASSLVGPNTEAFF.